This is a list of T cell receptor beta chains from one sample in a study of radiotherapy plus CTLA-4 blockade in lung cancer. The assay was immunoSEQ multiplex PCR, and TCRdb's table has in-frame clones only and misses some. This table has 75,000 to 100,000 clones, 88% appearing once. The specimen comprised peripheral blood, sampled from a patient treated with radiotherapy plus ipilimumab. The receptors were sampled from a human donor with non-small cell lung cancer that progressed on radiotherapy plus ipilimumab. CDR3s include the opening cysteine and the closing phenylalanine or tryptophan. Fields, in order: J gene, V gene, clone size, D gene, CDR3 DNA, CDR3 protein. The D gene is left open where the match is weak. Clone size, where shown, is once, few, many, or a class for clones that have expanded.

>TRBJ1-3|TRBV21-1|-|-
TGTGCCAGCACCGGAAGGACTGGAGGAAACACCATATATTTT
CASTGRTGGNTIYF
>TRBJ2-7|TRBV6-5|-|-
TGTGCCAGCAGCTACATTGCAGGGGACACCTACGAGCAGTACTTC
CASSYIAGDTYEQYF
>TRBJ1-2|TRBV9|-|TRBD1
TGTGCCAGCGCAACGGGACAGGGGGCAACTGGCTACACCTTC
CASATGQGATGYTF
>TRBJ1-1|TRBV30|once|-
TGTGCCTGGAGTCTGGGCACTGAAGCTTTCTTT
CAWSLGTEAFF
>TRBJ2-2|TRBV5-1|-|-
TGCGCCAGCAGTTCACAGGGAGAAGGGGAGCTGTTTTTT
CASSSQGEGELFF
>TRBJ2-3|TRBV6-6|-|-
TGTGCCAGCGCGGGCGGGATGGAAACAGATACGCAGTATTTT
CASAGGMETDTQYF
>TRBJ2-1|TRBV4-1|-|TRBD1
TGCGCCAGCAGCAAAACGACAGGGGGCGATGAGCAGTTCTTC
CASSKTTGGDEQFF
>TRBJ2-7|TRBV5-1|-|-
TGCGCCAGCAGCTTGGGGTTGAGCGGGCTTTCCTACGAGCAGTACTTC
CASSLGLSGLSYEQYF
>TRBJ2-5|TRBV9|-|TRBD1
TGTGCCAGCAGCGCCCCACAGGGGTTTCAAGAGACCCAGTACTTC
CASSAPQGFQETQYF
>TRBJ2-7|TRBV11-2|once|-
TGTGCCAGCAGCCGTTTGAAGGACGAGCAGTACTTC
CASSRLKDEQYF
>TRBJ2-1|TRBV6-1|-|-
TGTGCCAGCAGTGAAGTGGGGGCCAGCTTCTACAATGAGCAGTTCTTC
CASSEVGASFYNEQFF
>TRBJ2-5|TRBV5-1|-|-
TGCGCCAGCAGGACGGGAGAGACCCAGTACTTC
CASRTGETQYF
>TRBJ2-3|TRBV4-1|-|TRBD2
TGCGCCAGCAGCCAAGAGTCACTAGCGGGAGGAGTCACAGATACGCAGTATTTT
CASSQESLAGGVTDTQYF
>TRBJ1-1|TRBV29-1|-|TRBD1
TGCAGCGTTGAAGGGACAGGTGGTGTCAGCACTGAAGCTTTCTTT
CSVEGTGGVSTEAFF
>TRBJ2-2|TRBV5-1|-|-
TGCGCCAGCAGCTTAGGGGGGGGCACCGGGGAGCTGTTTTTT
CASSLGGGTGELFF
>TRBJ2-3|TRBV7-9|-|-
TGTGCCAGCAGCCAGGCCACAGGCAGGGCAGATACGCAGTATTTT
CASSQATGRADTQYF
>TRBJ2-2|TRBV7-9|-|TRBD2
TGTGCCAGCAGCTTTGGGACTACGAACACCGGGGAGCTGTTTTTT
CASSFGTTNTGELFF
>TRBJ2-2|TRBV7-6|-|TRBD1
TGTGCAGACGAAACGAGGGGGCTTAACACCGGGGAGCTGTTTTTT
CADETRGLNTGELFF
>TRBJ2-2|TRBV29-1|-|-
TGCAGCGTCCTCTACGCGAACACCGGGGAGCTGTTTTTT
CSVLYANTGELFF
>TRBJ1-2|TRBV7-8|once|-
TGTGCCAGCAGCTTATCAAACAACTATGGCTACACCTTC
CASSLSNNYGYTF
>TRBJ1-2|TRBV5-1|-|TRBD1
TGCGCCAGCAGCTTGGTAGAGGGGGCGGCTCGGGGCTACACCTTC
CASSLVEGAARGYTF
>TRBJ2-1|TRBV9|-|TRBD2
TGTGCCAGCAGCGTATCAAGCGGGAATTACAATGAGCAGTTCTTC
CASSVSSGNYNEQFF
>TRBJ2-1|TRBV2|-|TRBD2
TGTGCCAGCAGGAGACTAGCGGGAGTCGCCTACAATGAGCAGTTCTTC
CASRRLAGVAYNEQFF
>TRBJ2-5|TRBV6-5|once|-
TGTGCCAGCAGTTACGCGTCGGCCGCCCGCGAGACCCAGTACTTC
CASSYASAARETQYF
>TRBJ1-4|TRBV28|-|TRBD1
TGTGCCAGCAGTTTGGGACAGGGCGCTGAAAAACTGTTTTTT
CASSLGQGAEKLFF
>TRBJ2-7|TRBV11-3|-|TRBD1
TGTGCCAGCAGCTCGGGACAGTTGTCCTACGAGCAGTACTTC
CASSSGQLSYEQYF
>TRBJ2-3|TRBV7-6|once|TRBD1
TGTGCCAGCAGCCTCCGCGACAGGGGCACAGATACGCAGTATTTT
CASSLRDRGTDTQYF
>TRBJ1-5|TRBV19|-|-
TGTGCCAGTAGTACCGACAATCAGCCCCAGCATTTT
CASSTDNQPQHF
>TRBJ2-1|TRBV11-2|-|TRBD2
TGTGCCAGCAGCGCCACTAGCGGGTGGGGCAATGAGCAGTTCTTC
CASSATSGWGNEQFF
>TRBJ2-3|TRBV15|-|TRBD2
TGTGCCACCAGCAGGGGGGGGACAGATACGCAGTATTTT
CATSRGGTDTQYF
>TRBJ1-4|TRBV30|-|-
TGTGCCTGGAGCGACAATGGTAGTGCTAATGAAAAACTGTTTTTT
CAWSDNGSANEKLFF
>TRBJ2-3|TRBV25-1|-|-
TGTGCCAGCAGTGAATCTAGGCCTTCAGATACGCAGTATTTT
CASSESRPSDTQYF
>TRBJ1-2|TRBV18|-|-
TGTGCCAGCTCACCTTCTCCTTCGACCCGTCCCTCCTATGGCTACACCTTC
CASSPSPSTRPSYGYTF
>TRBJ2-5|TRBV10-2|-|-
TGCGCCAGCATGGCGGGTATAATCTTCGCGGGGAGCCAAGAGACCCAGTACTTC
CASMAGIIFAGSQETQYF
>TRBJ2-7|TRBV6-6|-|TRBD2
TGTGCCAGCACCACGGGCCTAGCGGGCGGGGAGCAGTACTTC
CASTTGLAGGEQYF
>TRBJ1-1|TRBV14|-|TRBD1
TGTGCCAGCAGCCAGCCGGGACAGGGGGACACTGAAGCTTTCTTT
CASSQPGQGDTEAFF
>TRBJ2-2|TRBV6-5|-|-
TGTGCCAGCAGTTACTCGAAAGTATCCGGGGAGCTGTTTTTT
CASSYSKVSGELFF
>TRBJ1-5|TRBV6-6|-|-
TGTGCCAGCAGTTACTCGTCTGAGTCCCAGCCCCAGCATTTT
CASSYSSESQPQHF
>TRBJ2-7|TRBV5-1|-|TRBD2
TGCGCCAGCAGCTTGGGGGGTAGCGGGATGAGCGAGCAGTACTTC
CASSLGGSGMSEQYF
>TRBJ1-1|TRBV5-4|-|-
TGTGCCAGCAGCTCAAACCCGGGAACTGAAGCTTTCTTT
CASSSNPGTEAFF
>TRBJ2-6|TRBV6-5|few|-
TGTGCCAGCAGTTACCGTGTCTCTGGGGCCAACGTCCTGACTTTC
CASSYRVSGANVLTF
>TRBJ2-2|TRBV5-1|-|-
TGCGCCAGCAGGAACAGGGCGCGGGACACCGGGGAGCTGTTTTTT
CASRNRARDTGELFF
>TRBJ2-1|TRBV7-9|few|TRBD2
TGTGCCAGCAGTAAACTAGCGGGAGCTTACAATGAGCAGTTCTTC
CASSKLAGAYNEQFF
>TRBJ1-2|TRBV19|-|-
TGTGCCAGCAGTGGGCCCCCGAGCTATGGCTACACCTTC
CASSGPPSYGYTF
>TRBJ2-7|TRBV19|-|-
TGTGCCAGTAGTATACCGAGTGTTAGCGGCTCCTACGAGCAGTACTTC
CASSIPSVSGSYEQYF
>TRBJ2-7|TRBV6-1|-|-
TGTGCCAGCAGTGAAGGGCTAGTGAAGCTTTACGAGCAGTACTTC
CASSEGLVKLYEQYF
>TRBJ1-4|TRBV20-1|-|-
TGCAGTGGCCTCGGTGATGAAAAACTGTTTTTT
CSGLGDEKLFF
>TRBJ2-2|TRBV5-1|-|-
TGCGCCAGCAGCTTTCCCGGGCGGACCGGGGAGCTGTTTTTT
CASSFPGRTGELFF
>TRBJ1-1|TRBV7-9|-|-
TGTGCCAGCAGCGCACAGGGCCCTAGCACTGAAGCTTTCTTT
CASSAQGPSTEAFF